This TCR beta chain is drawn from a study of identical twins. TCRdb re-derived calls from the 5' RACE reads in MiXCR, one entry per CDR3 protein. This table has around 230,000 distinct CDR3 sequences, roughly 9.4% appearing once. General study findings and limits: While abundant cord blood beta clonotypes carried fewer insertions, memory repertoires showed no such pattern.

This CDR3 spans 14 amino acids. Germline V gene data show CDR1 as SEHNR and CDR2 as FQNEAQ (reference sequence). The V segment lost 6 bases and the J segment 1 base; nucleotides outside the gene matches: 6. This clonotype was seen only a few times. What it binds is not known. The chain couples TRBV7-9 to TRBJ2-7; 7 bases line up with TRBD1. Sequencing was done on a sample of memory (CD45RO+) T cells sorted from blood. This TCR was recovered from a woman aged 18-35 years in good health. CDR3 bases: TGTGCCAGCAGTCGGACAGGACCTTCCTACGAGCAGTACTTC. Protein product: CASSRTGPSYEQYF. Full variable domain (remainder filled in from reference TRBV7-9 and TRBJ2-7): DTGVSQNPRHKITKRGQNVTFRCDPISEHNRLYWYRQTLGQGPEFLTYFQNEAQLEKSRLLSDRFSAERPKGSFSTLEIQRTEQGDSAMYLCASSRTGPSYEQYFGPGTRLTVT.